There are a few counts of the clone carrying this T cell receptor beta chain. This sample was taken from a study of early T cells in non-severe SARS-CoV-2 infection. The TCR library protocol attached unique molecular identifiers to the individual cDNA molecules. A single record per CDR3 protein comes from TCRdb applying MiXCR to the 5' RACE reads. The sample shows roughly 35,000 distinct CDR3 sequences, about 7% of them seen only once. Trimming took 2 bases from V and 2 from J; bases not matched to a gene: 6. The CDR3 covers 16 residues. Germline assignment: CDR1 DFQATT and CDR2 SNEGSKA (reference sequence).

The V gene is TRBV20-1, the J gene TRBJ2-2; 9 bases are a match to TRBD1. Material for sequencing was whole blood. This TCR derives from an adult who was a healthcare worker with PCR-confirmed SARS-CoV-2 infection or an uninfected control (not recorded which). CDR3 DNA sequence: TGCAGTGCTAGAAGCCCGACAGGGGGAAACACCGGGGAGCTGTTTTTT. This translates into CSARSPTGGNTGELFF.